The 26 T cell receptor beta chains below come from one sample, sequenced in a study of metastatic and nonmetastatic thyroid tumors. MiXCR reprocessed the PCR reads for TCRdb. The table lists under 40,000 clones, roughly 18% of them singletons, with 6.9% in the top ten. Prior to thyroid surgery, none of the patients had received any treatment. Sequenced material: blood. The receptors stem from a female donor with papillary thyroid cancer or a benign thyroid nodule (not recorded which). Some clones in this sample may be carry-over from other donors' samples.

This clone was observed at least ten times. The chain links TRBV2 to TRBJ1-1; TRBD1 might be the D (6 bases). The germline gives CDR1 SNHLY, CDR2 FYNNEI. The V gene lost 6 bases and the J gene lost 0 bases, with 11 bases spanning the gap. The CDR3 length is 14 residues. This chain's CDR3 is CASSRTVMNTEAFF. CDR3 bases: TGTGCCAGCAGCCGGACAGTAATGAACACTGAAGCTTTCTTT.

In its sample, this clone was seen many times. The chain links TRBV28 to TRBJ1-2; D might be TRBD1 (6 bases). In germline, CDR1 is MDHEN, CDR2 SYDVKM. V lost 1 base and J lost 3, with 6 bases in between. CDR3 length equals 13 residues. CDR3 amino acids: CASSLSGDYGYTF. In DNA form, the CDR3 reads TGTGCCAGCAGTTTATCAGGGGACTATGGCTACACCTTC.

This clone was seen a handful of times. The chain has TRBV5-1 and TRBJ2-7; the D gene could be TRBD1 or TRBD2 (7 bases each). Between the trimmed V and J ends, which lost 1 base and 3 bases, there was a span of 23 bases. Germline V lookup: CDR1 SGHRS, CDR2 YFSETQ. The CDR3 is made up of 18 amino acids. CDR3 DNA: TGCGCCAGCAGCTTGTCAGGGACAGTGGATGGGGGGGTCTACGAGCAGTACTTC. Its protein product is CASSLSGTVDGGVYEQYF.

The rearrangement links TRBV28 to TRBJ2-5; D possibly uses TRBD1 or TRBD2 (5 bases each). Germline lookup yields CDR1 MDHEN and CDR2 SYDVKM. With 4 bases removed from V and 8 bases from J, the gap between germline ends came to 14 bases. The CDR3 runs to 13 residues. The CDR3 DNA sequence: TGTGCCAGCAGTTGGAGTATGGGGGACACCCAGTACTTC. It codes for CASSWSMGDTQYF.

Relative to its sample, this clone is medium-sized. The chain recombines TRBV6-5 with TRBJ2-3, with D perhaps TRBD2 (6 bases). This CDR3 is built from 17 residues. Germline V lookup: CDR1 MNHEY, CDR2 SVGAGI. Trimming took off 0 bases at V and 7 bases at J, with 20 bases between the two ends. The CDR3 here is CASSYSGLSGPVNTQYF. The DNA for the CDR3 is TGTGCCAGCAGTTACTCCGGACTAAGCGGGCCCGTGAATACGCAGTATTTT.

There are many counts of this clone. Other nucleotide sequences from this sample produce the same CDR3. The genes are TRBV3-1 and TRBJ1-2; no clear D. V lost 4 bases and J 2 bases, leaving 20 bases between the germline ends. Germline V CDR1 and CDR2: LGHDT, YNNKEL (reference sequence). The CDR3 extends over 17 amino acids. CDR3: CASSPPRSSRPNYGYTF. The CDR3 DNA is TGTGCCAGCAGCCCCCCGCGTTCCTCTCGGCCCAACTATGGCTACACCTTC.

V and J are TRBV11-2 and TRBJ2-1; weak D call: TRBD1 (6 bases). There are 18 residues in the CDR3. V shed 3 bases and J shed 0 bases, with 18 bases lying between them. Germline V gene sequence: CDR1 SGHAT, CDR2 FQNNGV. The CDR3 DNA is TGTGCCAGCAGCTTTTTAGGTTTAGGGGGTAGCTCCTACAATGAGCAGTTCTTC. Amino acids: CASSFLGLGGSSYNEQFF.

In this sample, this clone turned up many times. V gene TRBV25-1 combines with J gene TRBJ2-7, with 7 bases lining up with TRBD2. The CDR3 covers 14 residues. V lost 7 bases and J lost 2; bases outside the gene matches: 8. The germline CDR1 and CDR2 sequences are MGHDK and SYGVNS. The DNA of the CDR3 is TGTGCCAGCACAGGGACTATACTACCCTACGAGCAGTACTTC. It specifies CASTGTILPYEQYF.

V gene TRBV5-1 combines with J gene TRBJ1-2, with 7 bases that match TRBD1. Germline CDR1 and CDR2: SGHRS and YFSETQ. The V segment lost 4 bases and the J segment 2 bases; nucleotides outside the gene matches: 14. This CDR3 has 17 residues. Here the CDR3 reads CASSLFRTGTVNYGYTF. In nucleotides, the CDR3 is TGCGCCAGCAGCCTTTTCAGAACCGGGACAGTCAACTATGGCTACACCTTC.

The chain carries TRBV11-2 and TRBJ2-5, with D maybe TRBD2 (5 bases). Trimming cost V 0 bases and J 5 bases, with 13 bases left between them. The CDR3 sequence is 15 residues long. Per the germline V gene, CDR1 is SGHAT and CDR2 is FQNNGV. In DNA, the CDR3 is TGTGCCAGCAGCTTAGATGGGCTAGCTACGGAGACCCAGTACTTC. Translating gives CASSLDGLATETQYF.

This clone was seen at least ten times. The genes are TRBV20-1 and TRBJ2-7; 7 bases are shared with TRBD1. The CDR3 is made up of 13 amino acids. Unmatched junction bases numbered 7, after V lost 5 bases and J lost 3 bases. Germline CDR1 DFQATT, CDR2 SNEGSKA (reference sequence). This CDR3 is CSAPTPGGYEQYF. The CDR3 coding sequence is TGCAGTGCTCCTACACCAGGGGGCTACGAGCAGTACTTC.

This chain connects TRBV18 to TRBJ1-1; maybe TRBD1 (6 bases). Trimming removed 6 bases from V and 0 bases from J, with 14 bases in between. This CDR3 region has 15 residues. Germline V gives CDR1 KGHSH, CDR2 LQKENI. For the CDR3, the DNA is TGTGCCAGCTCGCAGGGAGGGGGATTGAACACTGAAGCTTTCTTT. Residues: CASSQGGGLNTEAFF.

This clone was counted ten times or more. The J gene is TRBJ2-3, the V gene TRBV10-3; D is ambiguous. The germline CDR1 and CDR2 sequences are ENHRY and SYGVKD. CDR3 length: 15 amino acids. Trimming cost V 0 bases and J 4 bases, with 11 bases left between them. CDR3 nucleotide sequence: TGTGCCATCAGTGAGTCTGATCCGCGCTCAGATACGCAGTATTTT. Encoded protein: CAISESDPRSDTQYF.

This clone was found many times. V and J are TRBV11-1 and TRBJ1-1, with a possible D match to TRBD1 (5 bases). V was pared by 5 bases and J by 6 bases, with 28 bases between. Germline V gene sequence: CDR1 SGHAT, CDR2 FQDESV (reference sequence). The CDR3 has 18 residues. CDR3 DNA sequence: TGTGCCAGCAGCCCCTCGCGGGGCACAACGGGGGGGAATTCTGAAGCTTTCTTT. Residues: CASSPSRGTTGGNSEAFF.

This clone turned up a few times. The rearrangement links TRBV2 to TRBJ1-2; 10 bases match TRBD1. The CDR3 covers 14 residues. V gave up 7 bases and J gave up 5 bases; unmatched junction bases: 7. Germline V lookup: CDR1 SNHLY, CDR2 FYNNEI. The CDR3 loop reads CASISDRGRYGYTF. The CDR3 DNA is TGTGCCAGCATTTCCGACAGGGGGCGGTATGGCTACACCTTC.

The rearrangement joins TRBV20-1 to TRBJ2-7; TRBD1 might be the D (8 bases). The CDR3 length is 14 residues. Trimming pared 3 bases from V and 5 bases from J, leaving 17 bases between. Germline CDR1 and CDR2: DFQATT and SNEGSKA (reference sequence). The CDR3 region has the DNA TGCAGTGCTAGGCCCACAGGGGGAGGGGACGAGCAGTACTTC. As protein: CSARPTGGGDEQYF.

Relative to its sample, this clone is medium-sized (0.01 to 0.1%). The chain employs TRBV20-1 and TRBJ1-2; D is unclear. V gave up 3 bases and J gave up 5 bases, with 10 bases separating them. The CDR3 is made up of 12 amino acids. Germline assignment: CDR1 DFQATT and CDR2 SNEGSKA (reference sequence). The CDR3, as DNA: TGCAGTGCTAGTGACTCCGAGTATGGCTACACCTTC. Amino acids: CSASDSEYGYTF.

This clone was counted a few times. Being one base from a much bigger clone, this may be a read error. The sample has other DNA sequences that encode this CDR3 too. The chain links TRBV19 to TRBJ2-2, with 8 bases aligning to TRBD1. The CDR3 totals 11 residues. Germline CDR1 LNHDA, CDR2 SQIVND (reference sequence). CDR3 protein: CASQGAGELFF. CDR3 DNA sequence: TGTGCCAGTCAGGGGGCCGGGGAGCTTTTTTTT. Supplemented by reference TRBV19 and TRBJ2-2, the full variable domain reads DGGITQSPKYLFRKEGQNVTLSCEQNLNHDAMYWYRQDPGQGLRLIYYSQIVNDFQKGDIAEGYSVSREKKESFPLTVTSAQKNPTAFYLCASQGAGELFFGEGSRLTVL.

In its sample, this clone was seen many times. The chain couples TRBV9 to TRBJ2-1, with D maybe TRBD1 (7 bases). There are 15 residues in the CDR3. Germline V lookup: CDR1 SGDLS, CDR2 YYNGEE. Between the trimmed V and J ends, which lost 7 bases and 8 bases, there was a span of 22 bases. The CDR3 sequence: CASSSGRGTYDEQFF. The DNA of the CDR3 is TGTGCCAGCTCCTCTGGCAGGGGGACTTACGATGAGCAGTTCTTC.

This sequence joins TRBV6-1 and TRBJ1-2; D gene ambiguous. CDR3 size: 14 residues. Trimming removed 5 bases at V and 4 bases at J, with 14 bases between. Germline assignment: CDR1 MNHNS and CDR2 SASEGT. In nucleotides, the CDR3 is TGTGCCAGCAGTCAACGAGGGAACCTCTATGGCTACACCTTC. Protein: CASSQRGNLYGYTF.

This clone has a count of ten or more. This sequence joins TRBV2 and TRBJ2-2; D ambiguous. Trimming cost V 1 base and J 0 bases, with 6 bases left between them. The CDR3 consists of 15 residues. The germline V gene has CDR1 SNHLY and CDR2 FYNNEI. CDR3 amino acids: CASSEGLSNTGELFF. For the CDR3, the DNA is TGTGCCAGCAGTGAAGGACTGTCGAACACCGGGGAGCTGTTTTTT.

The V and J genes are TRBV20-1 and TRBJ1-1; D gene uncertain. The germline gives CDR1 DFQATT, CDR2 SNEGSKA (reference sequence). The CDR3 totals 17 residues. The V end lost 1 base, the J end lost 0 bases, and 18 bases lay between the germline ends. The CDR3 nucleotides read TGCAGTGCTAGAGTCACCCTTCTTGGTCAGATGAACACTGAAGCTTTCTTT. This codes for CSARVTLLGQMNTEAFF.

This clone occurred many times. This chain joins TRBV7-2 and TRBJ2-2; tentative D call: TRBD1 (6 bases). CDR1 is SGHTA and CDR2 is FQGNSA in the germline V gene. The CDR3 extends over 15 amino acids. Trimming removed 5 bases from V and 4 bases from J, with 14 bases in between. CDR3 in DNA: TGTGCCAGCAGCCCAGACAGGAGCCGCACCGGGGAGCTGTTTTTT. It codes for CASSPDRSRTGELFF.

The CDR3 nucleotides read TGTGCCAGCAGCGTAGGAGGGGGACTACGCACAGATACGCAGTATTTT. Translation gives CASSVGGGLRTDTQYF. V usage is TRBV9 and J usage is TRBJ2-3; D may be TRBD2 (7 bases). The V end lost 0 bases, the J end lost 1 base, and 12 bases lay between the germline ends. The germline CDR1 and CDR2 sequences are SGDLS and YYNGEE. The CDR3 loop spans 16 amino acids.

To note about this clone: A read error may account for a junction end that differs from germline. Other DNA sequences from this sample encode an identical CDR3 as well. The rearrangement joins TRBV7-9 to TRBJ1-1; possibly TRBD1 for D (5 bases). CDR1 is SEHNR and CDR2 is FQNEAQ in the germline V gene (reference sequence). The CDR3 has 15 residues. DNA for the CDR3: TGCGCCAGCAGCTCAAGGGGTGGAAGGGTAACTGAAGCTTTTTTT. This gives the protein CASSSRGGRVTEAFF.

This clone appeared many times. J is TRBJ2-1 and V is TRBV6-1; TRBD2 agrees at 10 bases. Germline V gives CDR1 MNHNS, CDR2 SASEGT. The CDR3 is 16 residues long. Germline trimming cut 6 bases from V and 8 bases from J; bases unmatched to any gene: 13. CDR3 DNA sequence: TGTGCCAGCAGGTCCCAAGGACTAGCGGTCTTATATGAGCAGTTCTTC. Protein sequence: CASRSQGLAVLYEQFF.